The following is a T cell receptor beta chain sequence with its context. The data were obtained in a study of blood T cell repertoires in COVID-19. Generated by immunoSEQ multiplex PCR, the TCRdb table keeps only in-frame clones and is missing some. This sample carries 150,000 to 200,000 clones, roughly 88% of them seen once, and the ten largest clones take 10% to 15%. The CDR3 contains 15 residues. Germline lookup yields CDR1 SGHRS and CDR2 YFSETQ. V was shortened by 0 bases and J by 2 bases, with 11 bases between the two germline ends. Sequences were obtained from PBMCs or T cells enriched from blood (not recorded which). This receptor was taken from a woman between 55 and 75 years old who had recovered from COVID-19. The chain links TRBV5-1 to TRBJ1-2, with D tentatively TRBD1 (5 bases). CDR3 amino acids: CASSLAQGGNYGYTF. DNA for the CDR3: TGCGCCAGCAGCTTGGCTCAGGGAGGGAACTATGGCTACACCTTC. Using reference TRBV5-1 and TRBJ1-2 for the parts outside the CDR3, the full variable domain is KAGVTQTPRYLIKTRGQQVTLSCSPISGHRSVSWYQQTPGQGLQFLFEYFSETQRNKGNFPGRFSGRQFSNSRSEMNVSTLELGDSALYLCASSLAQGGNYGYTFGSGTRLTVV.